This paragraph covers one T cell receptor beta chain sequence. Antigen: not known. The data were obtained in a study of primary melanoma T cells and metastatic recurrence. Study-wide context: These T2 to T4 primary melanomas had thickness greater than 1 mm.

Primary melanoma in these patients was surgically resected but could recur metastatically. Sequenced by immunoSEQ multiplex PCR; TCRdb stores in-frame clones only, minus some. The sample consists of approximately 1,000 clones, roughly four fifths of them appearing once. Study observations and caveats: A tumor T-cell fraction above 20% appeared protective. Primary melanomas may harbor an effective T-cell antitumor response, authors suggested.

CDR1 and CDR2 from the germline V gene are KGHSH and LQKENI. V was pared by 8 bases and J by 3 bases, with 8 bases of the junction left unmatched. The CDR3 extends over 15 amino acids. The chain has TRBV18 and TRBJ2-5, with 11 bases that match TRBD1. Sequenced input: melanoma tumor tissue. This TCR derives from a human donor with melanoma. CDR3 DNA: TGTGCCAGCGCCCGGGACAGGGGGTTGGAAGAGACCCAGTACTTC. The encoded protein is CASARDRGLEETQYF. Full variable domain (outside the CDR3, taken from reference TRBV18 and TRBJ2-5): NAGVMQNPRHLVRRRGQEARLRCSPMKGHSHVYWYRQLPEEGLKFMVYLQKENIIDESGMPKERFSAEFPKEGPSILRIQQVVRGDSAAYFCASARDRGLEETQYFGPGTRLLVL.